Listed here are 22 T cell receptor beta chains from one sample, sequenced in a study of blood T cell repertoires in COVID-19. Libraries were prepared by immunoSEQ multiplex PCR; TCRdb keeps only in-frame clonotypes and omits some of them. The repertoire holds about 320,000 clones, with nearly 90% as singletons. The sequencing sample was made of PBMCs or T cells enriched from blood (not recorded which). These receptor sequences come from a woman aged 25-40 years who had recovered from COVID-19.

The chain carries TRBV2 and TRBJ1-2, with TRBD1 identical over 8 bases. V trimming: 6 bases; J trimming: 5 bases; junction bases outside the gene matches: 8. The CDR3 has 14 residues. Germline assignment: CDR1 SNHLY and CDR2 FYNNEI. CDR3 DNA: TGTGCCAGCAGCCACGACAGGGGACAGTATGGCTACACCTTC. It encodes CASSHDRGQYGYTF.

In nucleotides, the CDR3 is TGTGCCAGCAGCTTAGACTTGGTGGGGTGGGGCTGGAATGAGCAGTTCTTC. Its protein is CASSLDLVGWGWNEQFF. The gene calls are TRBV7-9 and TRBJ2-1, with D possibly matching TRBD1 (5 bases). Between the trimmed V and J ends, which lost 1 base and 7 bases, there was a span of 20 bases. The CDR3 consists of 17 residues. The germline gives CDR1 SEHNR, CDR2 FQNEAQ (reference sequence).

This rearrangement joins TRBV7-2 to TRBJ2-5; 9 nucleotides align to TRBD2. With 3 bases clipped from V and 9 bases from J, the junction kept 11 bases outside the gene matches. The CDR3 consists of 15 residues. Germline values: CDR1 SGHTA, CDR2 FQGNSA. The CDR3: CASSLDSGGAVAQYF. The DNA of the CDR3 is TGTGCCAGCAGCTTGGATAGCGGGGGAGCCGTGGCCCAGTACTTC.

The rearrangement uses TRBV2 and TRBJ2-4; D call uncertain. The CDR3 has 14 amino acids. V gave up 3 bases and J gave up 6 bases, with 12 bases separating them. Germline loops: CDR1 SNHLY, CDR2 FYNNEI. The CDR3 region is CASSEAVHTNIQYF. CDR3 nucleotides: TGTGCCAGCAGTGAGGCGGTTCACACAAACATTCAGTACTTC.

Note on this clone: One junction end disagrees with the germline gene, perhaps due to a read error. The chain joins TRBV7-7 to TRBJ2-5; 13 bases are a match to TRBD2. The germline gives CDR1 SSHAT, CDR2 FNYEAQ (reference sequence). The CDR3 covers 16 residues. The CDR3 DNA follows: TGTGCTAGCAGCACAGGACTAGCGGGGGCTAAGGGGACCCAGTACTTC. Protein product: CASSTGLAGAKGTQYF.

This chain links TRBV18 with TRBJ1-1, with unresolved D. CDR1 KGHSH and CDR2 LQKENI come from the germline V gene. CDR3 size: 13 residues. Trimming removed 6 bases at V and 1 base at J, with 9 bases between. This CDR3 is CASSREGNTEAFF. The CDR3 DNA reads TGTGCCAGCTCCCGGGAAGGGAACACTGAAGCTTTCTTT.

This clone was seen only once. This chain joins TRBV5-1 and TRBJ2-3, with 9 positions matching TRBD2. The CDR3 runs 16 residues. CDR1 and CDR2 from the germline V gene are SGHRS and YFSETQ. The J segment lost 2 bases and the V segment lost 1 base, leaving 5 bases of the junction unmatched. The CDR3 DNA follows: TGCGCCAGCAGCTTGAGTAGCGGGGGATTCACAGATACGCAGTATTTT. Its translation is CASSLSSGGFTDTQYF.

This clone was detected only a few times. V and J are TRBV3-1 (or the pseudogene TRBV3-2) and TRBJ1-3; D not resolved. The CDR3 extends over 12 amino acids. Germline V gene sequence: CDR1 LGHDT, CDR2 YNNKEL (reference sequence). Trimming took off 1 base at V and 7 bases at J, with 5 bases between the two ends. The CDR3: CASSQGGNTIYF. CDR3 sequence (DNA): TGTGCCAGCAGCCAAGGCGGTAACACCATATATTTT.

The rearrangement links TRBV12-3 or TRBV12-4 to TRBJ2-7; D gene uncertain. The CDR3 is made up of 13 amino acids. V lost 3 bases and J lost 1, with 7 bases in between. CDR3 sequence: CASSLHGSYEQYF. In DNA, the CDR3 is TGTGCCAGCAGTTTGCACGGTTCCTACGAGCAGTACTTC.

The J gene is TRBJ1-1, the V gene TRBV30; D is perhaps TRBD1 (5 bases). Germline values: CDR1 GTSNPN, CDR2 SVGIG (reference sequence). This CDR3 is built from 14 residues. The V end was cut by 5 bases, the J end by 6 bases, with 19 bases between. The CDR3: CAWAFGGGKSEAFF. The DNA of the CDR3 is TGTGCCTGGGCGTTCGGGGGAGGGAAGTCTGAAGCTTTCTTT.

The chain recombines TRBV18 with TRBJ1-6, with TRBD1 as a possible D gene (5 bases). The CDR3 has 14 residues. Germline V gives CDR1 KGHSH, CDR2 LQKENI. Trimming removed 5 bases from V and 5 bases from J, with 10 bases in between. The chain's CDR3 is CASSERGDNSPLHF. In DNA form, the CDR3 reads TGTGCCAGCTCAGAAAGGGGCGATAATTCACCCCTCCACTTT.

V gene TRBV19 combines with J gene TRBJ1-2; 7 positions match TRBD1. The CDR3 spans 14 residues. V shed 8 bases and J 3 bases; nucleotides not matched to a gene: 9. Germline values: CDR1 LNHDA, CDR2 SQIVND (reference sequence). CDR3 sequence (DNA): TGTGCCAGTCCCAGGGGGGCCTGGGACTATGGCTACACCTTC. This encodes CASPRGAWDYGYTF. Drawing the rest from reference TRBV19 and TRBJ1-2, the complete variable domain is DGGITQSPKYLFRKEGQNVTLSCEQNLNHDAMYWYRQDPGQGLRLIYYSQIVNDFQKGDIAEGYSVSREKKESFPLTVTSAQKNPTAFYLCASPRGAWDYGYTFGSGTRLTVV.

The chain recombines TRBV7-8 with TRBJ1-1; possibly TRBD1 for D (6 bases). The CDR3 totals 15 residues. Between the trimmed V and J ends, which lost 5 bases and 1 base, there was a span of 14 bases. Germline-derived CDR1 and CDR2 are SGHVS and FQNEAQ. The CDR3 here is CASSLGQGGNTEAFF. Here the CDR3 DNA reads TGTGCCAGCAGCCTAGGACAAGGGGGGAACACTGAAGCTTTCTTT.

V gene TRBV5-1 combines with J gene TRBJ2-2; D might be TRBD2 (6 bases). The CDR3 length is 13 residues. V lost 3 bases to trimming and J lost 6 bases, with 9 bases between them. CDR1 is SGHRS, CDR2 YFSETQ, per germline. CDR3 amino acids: CASSWDSPGELFF. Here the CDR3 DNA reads TGCGCCAGCAGCTGGGACTCGCCCGGGGAGCTGTTTTTT.

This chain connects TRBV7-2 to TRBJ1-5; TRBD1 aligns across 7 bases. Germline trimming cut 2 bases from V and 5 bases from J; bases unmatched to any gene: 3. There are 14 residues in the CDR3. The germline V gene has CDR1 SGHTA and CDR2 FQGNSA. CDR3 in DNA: TGTGCCAGCAGCTTACGACAGGGTGATCAGCCCCAGCATTTT. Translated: CASSLRQGDQPQHF.

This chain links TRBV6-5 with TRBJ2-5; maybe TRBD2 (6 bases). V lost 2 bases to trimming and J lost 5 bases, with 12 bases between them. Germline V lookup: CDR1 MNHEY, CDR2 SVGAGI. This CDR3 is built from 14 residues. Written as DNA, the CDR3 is TGTGCCAGCAGTTACGAGACCGGAGGGGAGACCCAGTACTTC. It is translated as CASSYETGGETQYF.

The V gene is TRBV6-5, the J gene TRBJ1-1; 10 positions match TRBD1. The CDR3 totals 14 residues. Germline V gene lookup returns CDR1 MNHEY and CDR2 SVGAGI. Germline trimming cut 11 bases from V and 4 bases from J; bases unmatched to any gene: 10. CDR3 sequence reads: CAGRPGQGSTEAFF. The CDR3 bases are TGTGCCGGGAGACCGGGACAGGGGAGCACTGAAGCTTTCTTT.

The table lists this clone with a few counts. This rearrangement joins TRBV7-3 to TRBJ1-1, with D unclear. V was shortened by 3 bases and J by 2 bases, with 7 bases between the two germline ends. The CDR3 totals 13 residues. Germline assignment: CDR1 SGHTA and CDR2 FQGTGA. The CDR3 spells CASSLQRNTEAFF. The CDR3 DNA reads TGTGCCAGCAGCTTGCAGCGAAACACTGAAGCTTTCTTT. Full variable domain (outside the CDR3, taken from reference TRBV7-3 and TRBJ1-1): GAGVSQTPSNKVTEKGKYVELRCDPISGHTALYWYRQSLGQGPEFLIYFQGTGAADDSGLPNDRFFAVRPEGSVSTLKIQRTERGDSAVYLCASSLQRNTEAFFGQGTRLTVV.

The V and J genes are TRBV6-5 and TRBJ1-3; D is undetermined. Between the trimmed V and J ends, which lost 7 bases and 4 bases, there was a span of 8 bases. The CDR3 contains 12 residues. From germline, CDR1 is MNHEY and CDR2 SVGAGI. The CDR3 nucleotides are TGTGCCAGCACCCTACAGGGAAACACCATATATTTT. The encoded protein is CASTLQGNTIYF.

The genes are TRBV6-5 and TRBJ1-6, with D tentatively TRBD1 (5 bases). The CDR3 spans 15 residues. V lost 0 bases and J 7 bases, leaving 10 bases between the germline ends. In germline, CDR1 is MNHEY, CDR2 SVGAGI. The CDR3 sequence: CASSYSPGGNSPLHF. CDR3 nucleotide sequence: TGTGCCAGCAGTTACTCGCCTGGGGGGAATTCACCCCTCCACTTT.

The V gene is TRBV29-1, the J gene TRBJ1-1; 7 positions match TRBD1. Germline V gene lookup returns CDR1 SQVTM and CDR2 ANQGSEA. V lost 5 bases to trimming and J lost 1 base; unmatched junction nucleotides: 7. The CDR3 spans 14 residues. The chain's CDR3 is CSVTTGRSNTEAFF. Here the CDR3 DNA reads TGCAGCGTTACGACAGGGCGATCGAACACTGAAGCTTTCTTT.

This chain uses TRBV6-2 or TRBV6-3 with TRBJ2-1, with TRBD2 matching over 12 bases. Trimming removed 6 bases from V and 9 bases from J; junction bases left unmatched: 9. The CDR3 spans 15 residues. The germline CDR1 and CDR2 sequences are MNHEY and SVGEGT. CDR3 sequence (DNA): TGTGCCAGCAGCCTAGCGGGGGGGGGTCAAGGTGAGCAGTTCTTC. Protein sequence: CASSLAGGGQGEQFF.